This T cell receptor (beta chain) was retrieved from a study of shared clonotypes between healthy human individuals. About the study: The composition of the donors was two women and a few men aged 18 to 49.

This clone appeared a single time. Germline loops: CDR1 SQVTM, CDR2 ANQGSEA. V lost 4 bases, J lost 11 bases, and 15 bases lay in between. There are 11 residues in the CDR3. TCRdb's copy holds only in-frame clones and misses some; the assay was immunoSEQ multiplex PCR. The table includes approximately 1,500,000 clones, about 98% detected once. The origin of this receptor is a man aged 25-45 years in good health. The chain uses TRBV29-1 and TRBJ2-7; tentatively, D is TRBD2 (5 bases). The sample taken for sequencing was naive CD4+ T cells sorted from blood. The subset is: CD45RA+ positively selected. The CDR3 nucleotides are TGCAGCGTTGCGTCTGGGCCCGGGGAGTACTTC. The encoded protein is CSVASGPGEYF.